This TCR beta chain was sequenced in a study of blood T cell repertoires in COVID-19. The protocol was immunoSEQ multiplex PCR, while the TCRdb copy is restricted to in-frame clones and leaves out a portion. The table records approximately 160,000 clones, approximately 85% of them present only once. Source material: peripheral blood. The sequence was collected from a man between 60 and 75 years old who had recovered from COVID-19.

The CDR3: CAWARPAGEQYF. CDR3 sequence (DNA): TGTGCCTGGGCCCGACCGGCGGGAGAGCAGTACTTC. This sequence joins TRBV30 and TRBJ2-7; tentative D call: TRBD2 (6 bases). This CDR3 comprises 12 residues. V lost 5 bases and J lost 7, with 15 bases in between. The germline V gene has CDR1 GTSNPN and CDR2 SVGIG (reference sequence). Together with reference TRBV30 and TRBJ2-7, the CDR3 gives the full variable domain: SQTIHQWPATLVQPVGSPLSLECTVEGTSNPNLYWYRQAAGRGLQLLFYSVGIGQISSEVPQNLSASRPQDRQFILSSKKLLLSDSGFYLCAWARPAGEQYFGPGTRLTVT.